These T cell receptor beta chains were read from a single sample in a study of T cell responses to AZD1222 COVID-19 vaccine. Assay: immunoSEQ multiplex PCR; the TCRdb copy retains only in-frame clones and omits some. Of 45,000 to 60,000 clones listed, nearly 90% are singletons. Sample: peripheral blood, taken on day 0 of AZD1222 vaccination. The receptors come from an adult in good health. CDR3s include the opening cysteine and the closing phenylalanine or tryptophan. The D gene is left open where the match is weak. Size is omitted from some rows. Given values are once, few, many or a class for expanded clones.

>NA|TRBV6-2/TRBV6-3|13|NA|TRBJ2-7
TGTGCCAGCAGTCACAGGGGAGGCTACGAGCAGTACTTC
CASSHRGGYEQYF
>NA|TRBV11-2|15|TRBD2|TRBJ2-1
TGTGCCAGCAGCTTAGATAGCGGGGGATACAATGAGCAGTTCTTC
CASSLDSGGYNEQFF
>NA|TRBV7-8|14|NA|TRBJ2-3
TGTGCCAGCAGCCCGGGTCCAACCACAGATACGCAGTATTTT
CASSPGPTTDTQYF
>NA|TRBV19|14|TRBD1|TRBJ2-1
TGTGCCAGTAGTAGGGACAGGGGGGACAATGAGCAGTTCTTC
CASSRDRGDNEQFF
>NA|TRBV29-1|15|TRBD2|TRBJ2-3
TGCAGCGCTGAAGGGGGACTAGCGGGGGCAGATACGCAGTATTTT
CSAEGGLAGADTQYF
>NA|TRBV29-1|13|TRBD1|TRBJ1-2
TGCAGCGTTGGGGCGACAGGGGACTATGGCTACACCTTC
CSVGATGDYGYTF
>NA|TRBV11-2|15|NA|TRBJ2-7
TGTGCCAGCAGCTTGTTCGATCTCCCATCCTACGAGCAGTACTTC
CASSLFDLPSYEQYF
>NA|TRBV28|14|NA|TRBJ1-2
TGTGCCAGCAGTCAAGGTGGACAGATTTATGGCTACACCTTC
CASSQGGQIYGYTF
>NA|TRBV3-1/TRBV3-2|15|NA|TRBJ1-2
TGTGCCAGCAGCCAAGATCGGGGGGGAACGCGTGGCTACACCTTC
CASSQDRGGTRGYTF
>NA|TRBV28|15|NA|TRBJ2-2
TGTGCCAGCAGACCCGGGACCTCCGCCGCCGGGGAGCTGTTTTTT
CASRPGTSAAGELFF
>NA|TRBV2|12|NA|TRBJ1-6
TGTGCCAGCACGCAGTCAAATTCACCCCTCCACTTT
CASTQSNSPLHF
>NA|TRBV19|14|NA|TRBJ1-1
TGTGCCAGTAGTATGGGGGACGGAAACACTGAAGCTTTCTTT
CASSMGDGNTEAFF
>NA|TRBV12-3/TRBV12-4|13|NA|TRBJ2-7
TGTGCCAGCAGCCTACCCGGGCCCTACGAGCAGTACTTC
CASSLPGPYEQYF
>NA|TRBV6-5|15|NA|TRBJ2-7
TGTGCCAGCAGCATACAGGGCTTAGAGGTGTACGAGCAGTACTTC
CASSIQGLEVYEQYF
>NA|TRBV11-3|16|NA|TRBJ2-2
TGTGCCAGCAGCTTAGATCGTACAGGGAGGACCGGGGAGCTGTTTTTT
CASSLDRTGRTGELFF
>NA|TRBV2|14|TRBD1|TRBJ2-7
TGTGCCAGCAGCCGGGACAGGGGGTGGTACGAGCAGTACTTC
CASSRDRGWYEQYF
>few|TRBV6-2/TRBV6-3|16|NA|TRBJ2-3
TGTGCCAGCAGTTACTGGACGGCTGAGTGGCAAGATACGCAGTATTTT
CASSYWTAEWQDTQYF
>NA|TRBV27|16|NA|TRBJ2-7
TGTGCCAGCAGTTTACTGGCTGGTGTCTCAGCTCCCAAGCAGTACTTC
CASSLLAGVSAPKQYF
>NA|TRBV6-6|15|NA|TRBJ1-6
TGTGCCAGCAGGGACACGAGCTCCTATAATTCACCCCTCCACTTT
CASRDTSSYNSPLHF
>NA|TRBV18|14|NA|TRBJ2-3
TGTGCCAGCTCACCACCCAGCGTCCCAGATACGCAGTATTTT
CASSPPSVPDTQYF
>NA|TRBV10-2|14|NA|TRBJ2-7
TGCGCCAGCAGTGAATTTCAGGGCCCCTACGAGCAGTACTTC
CASSEFQGPYEQYF
>NA|TRBV12-5|13|NA|TRBJ1-2
TGTGCTAGTGGCTCGGACACAACGGGAGGCTACACCTTC
CASGSDTTGGYTF
>few|TRBV7-9|12|TRBD1|TRBJ1-1
TGTGCCAGCAGCCCGGGGACAGTCGGAGCTTTCTTT
CASSPGTVGAFF
>NA|TRBV19|16|NA|TRBJ2-2
TGTGCCAGTAGTATAGTTGGACGGTTGAACACCGGGGAGCTGTTTTTT
CASSIVGRLNTGELFF
>NA|TRBV4-1|17|NA|TRBJ1-4
TGCGCCAGCAGCCAAGGGTGGGCTGGACGTACTAATGAAAAACTGTTTTTT
CASSQGWAGRTNEKLFF
>NA|TRBV19|14|NA|TRBJ2-3
TGTGCCAGTAGTGTCTCTAGCGCCGGAAGTACGCAGTATTTT
CASSVSSAGSTQYF
>NA|TRBV6-5|15|TRBD1|TRBJ2-1
TGTGCCAGCAGTTACTCCCCCACAGGGGAACAGGAGCAGTTCTTC
CASSYSPTGEQEQFF
>NA|TRBV5-1|14|NA|TRBJ2-7
TGCGCCAGCAGCTTGGACTACAACTCCTACGAGCAGTACTTC
CASSLDYNSYEQYF